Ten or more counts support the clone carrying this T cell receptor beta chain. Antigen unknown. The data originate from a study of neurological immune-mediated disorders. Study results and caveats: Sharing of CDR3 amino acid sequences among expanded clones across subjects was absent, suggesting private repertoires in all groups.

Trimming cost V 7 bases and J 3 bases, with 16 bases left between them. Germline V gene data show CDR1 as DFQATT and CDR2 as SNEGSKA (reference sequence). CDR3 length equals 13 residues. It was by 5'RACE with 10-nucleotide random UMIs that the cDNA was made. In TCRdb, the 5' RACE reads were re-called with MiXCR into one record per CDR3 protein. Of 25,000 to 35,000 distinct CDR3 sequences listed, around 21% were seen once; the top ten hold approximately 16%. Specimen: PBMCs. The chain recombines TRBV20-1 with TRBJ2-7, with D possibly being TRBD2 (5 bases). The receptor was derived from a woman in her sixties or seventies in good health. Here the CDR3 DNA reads TGCAGTGTACTTCAGCGGCCGAGCTACGAGCAGTACTTC. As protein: CSVLQRPSYEQYF.